This T cell receptor beta chain appears in the sequencing data of a study of OX40 agonist ivuxolimab in advanced cancers. With respect to the entire study: Ivuxolimab was a fully human IgG2 agonistic monoclonal antibody targeting the costimulatory receptor OX40 (CD134). In the dose-escalation cohort, 82.7% of patients were male, and the mean age was approximately 55 years, with a range of roughly 20 to 79. Intravenous ivuxolimab was administered to patients every 2 weeks at six dose levels: 0.01, 0.1, 0.3, 1.5, 3 and 10 mg/kg. The purpose of peripheral TCRbeta sequencing was to test whether ivuxolimab changed TCR sequence diversity and led to clonal T-cell expansion. Prior anti-PD-1, anti-PD-L1 or anti-CTLA-4 therapy was permitted, and 30% to 45% of dose-escalation patients had received checkpoint inhibitors. Among the roughly 50 dose-escalation patients, about 20 had hepatocellular carcinoma, around 15 melanoma, 9 renal cell carcinoma and 9 head and neck cancer. Partial responses occurred in three dose-escalation patients: two with cutaneous melanoma and one with hepatocellular carcinoma. The paper covers the monotherapy dose-escalation part of the phase I ivuxolimab trial, which included N = 52 patients.

Summary of the overall study and its limitations: Low levels of normalized T-cell clonal expansion were also seen in some patients who did not respond. The antigen specificity of the peripheral T cells that underwent clonal expansion was not determined. At doses of 0.1 to 3.0 mg/kg, clonal expansion of both CD4+ and CD8+ blood T cells was observed from baseline to week 6. In the 0.1-3.0 mg/kg groups, partial responders were among the patients with the lowest normalized peripheral clonal expansion, particularly in CD8+ T cells. After ivuxolimab, CD8+ T cells had more expanded clones than CD4+ T cells on average.

Patients with autoimmune disease history or receiving systemic immunosuppression were excluded from the trial. Peripheral blood for TCR sequencing was drawn from every dose cohort at baseline, at cycle 4 day 1 and at cycle 7 day 1. The samples were drawn from a first-in-human, open-label, multicenter phase I dose-escalation trial of ivuxolimab. Adults with locally advanced or metastatic melanoma, renal cell carcinoma, hepatocellular carcinoma or head and neck squamous cell carcinoma were enrolled in the trial. CD4+ and CD8+ T cells were sorted separately from peripheral blood before TCR sequencing. The CDR3 contains 13 residues, cysteine and phenylalanine counted. The kept DNA is CDR3 alone, 39 bases in frame from the first base. The germline V gene specifies LGHNA as CDR1 and YSLEER as CDR2. Trimming removed 1 base from V and 3 bases from J, leaving 7 bases between the germline ends. About this clone itself: It has no known antigen specificity. No much larger clone is present one base from it, and per-base qualities are unavailable.

Genomic DNA was isolated from the sorted cells so that the TCRbeta CDR3 region could be sequenced. TCRbeta CDR3 regions were sequenced using the immunoSEQ Assay. The table was pulled from immuneACCESS by TCRdb, which kept in-frame rearrangements only. Such tables lose some clones; where checked, under half of the loss comes from unresolved V genes, and the rest has no known cause. This sample lists under 85,000 clones; 85% to 95% were detected once. Clones ranked in the top ten supply around 21% of the sample. This specimen was CD4+ or CD8+ T cells sorted from blood, taken in a trial of the OX40 agonist ivuxolimab. This TCR came from an adult with an advanced solid tumor such as melanoma, head and neck, liver or kidney cancer. The chain is assembled from TRBV4-3 and TRBJ2-7; the D gene assignment is ambiguous. The nucleotide sequence reads as follows: TGCGCCAGCAGCCAAGCCGTAATCTACGAGCAGTACTTC. This sequence encodes CASSQAVIYEQYF.